The 30 T cell receptor beta chains presented below share a single source sample, sequenced in a study of T cells in Graves' hyperthyroidism and ophthalmopathy. Amplified TCR beta CDR3 regions derived from RNA transcripts. The HTBI primer set was used in a first-round RT-PCR of the TCR CDR3. TCRdb fed the multiplex PCR reads into MiXCR, producing one record per CDR3 protein. The table has around 600,000 distinct CDR3 sequences, 12% to 15% seen once. Material: blood. These receptors were collected from a woman between 18 and 29 years old with Graves' ophthalmopathy.

This clonotype was found a few times. The chain has TRBV20-1 and TRBJ1-6; the D gene is possibly TRBD1 (6 bases). The CDR3 is 13 residues long. Trimming took off 3 bases at V and 5 bases at J, with 8 bases between the two ends. In germline, CDR1 is DFQATT, CDR2 SNEGSKA (reference sequence). The DNA for the CDR3 is TGCAGTGCTAGGAGGGGGGATAATTCACCCCTCCACTTT. This gives the protein CSARRGDNSPLHF.

Only a few counts were recorded for this clonotype. In nucleotides, the CDR3 is TGCAGTGCTAGAGCCCCGGGCGTTTACAATGAGCAGTTCTTC. It translates to CSARAPGVYNEQFF. The chain combines TRBV20-1 with TRBJ2-1; D gene ambiguous. V was cut by 1 base and J by 4 bases, with 11 bases left in between. In germline, CDR1 is DFQATT, CDR2 SNEGSKA (reference sequence). This CDR3 comprises 14 residues.

This clonotype was counted many times. V and J are TRBV12-3 or TRBV12-4 and TRBJ2-7; 8 nucleotides match TRBD2. CDR3 length equals 15 residues. V was pared by 3 bases and J by 4 bases, with 8 bases of the junction left unmatched. The CDR3 loop is CASSLELRGEYEQYF. The CDR3 region has the DNA TGTGCCAGCAGTTTGGAATTGCGGGGGGAATACGAGCAGTACTTC.

In its sample, this clonotype was seen many times. The rearrangement uses TRBV11-3 and TRBJ2-3; TRBD2 matches 8 bases. The CDR3 totals 16 residues. Germline-derived CDR1 and CDR2 are SGHNT and YENEEA. The V gene end was trimmed by 5 bases and the J gene end by 0 bases; junction bases not matched to a gene: 7. CDR3: CASSGERELSTDTQYF. DNA of the CDR3: TGTGCCAGCAGCGGGGAGCGGGAGTTAAGCACAGATACGCAGTATTTT. The whole variable domain, remainder taken from reference TRBV11-3 and TRBJ2-3, is EAGVVQSPRYKIIEKKQPVAFWCNPISGHNTLYWYLQNLGQGPELLIRYENEEAVDDSQLPKDRFSAERLKGVDSTLKIQPAELGDSAVYLCASSGERELSTDTQYFGPGTRLTVL.

This clonotype has ten or more counts. The rearrangement links TRBV7-3 to TRBJ2-5; 13 bases map to TRBD2. Trimming took 1 base from V and 1 from J; bases not matched to a gene: 3. This CDR3 is built from 17 residues. The germline CDR1 and CDR2 sequences are SGHTA and FQGTGA. CDR3 protein: CASSLSGTSGAQETQYF. In nucleotides, the CDR3 is TGTGCCAGCAGCTTAAGTGGGACTAGCGGGGCCCAAGAGACCCAGTACTTC.

This clonotype was counted between two and nine times. V usage is TRBV20-1 and J usage is TRBJ2-7; 16 bases map to TRBD2. The CDR3 covers 16 residues. The germline gives CDR1 DFQATT, CDR2 SNEGSKA (reference sequence). With 0 bases clipped from V and 4 bases from J, the junction kept 3 bases outside the gene matches. The CDR3 nucleotides read TGCAGTGCTAGAGATGGGACTAGCGGGAGGGAGTACGAGCAGTACTTC. Its translation is CSARDGTSGREYEQYF.

This clonotype has a count of ten or more. The V and J genes are TRBV12-3 or TRBV12-4 and TRBJ1-2; possibly TRBD1 for D (6 bases). Deletions cut 2 bases from V and 0 bases from J, with 7 bases between. The CDR3 totals 14 residues. The CDR3, as DNA: TGTGCCAGCAGTTTAAGGGGGGCTAACTATGGCTACACCTTC. Protein: CASSLRGANYGYTF.

The J gene is TRBJ1-4, the V gene TRBV11-2; TRBD1 matches at 8 bases. The CDR3 covers 16 residues. V trimming: 4 bases; J trimming: 5 bases; junction bases outside the gene matches: 9. Per the germline V gene, CDR1 is SGHAT and CDR2 is FQNNGV. The CDR3 nucleotides read TGTGCCAGCAGCTCCTCCGGGACAGGCATAAATGAAAAACTGTTTTTT. As protein: CASSSSGTGINEKLFF.

This clonotype was counted ten times or more. V gene TRBV5-8 combines with J gene TRBJ2-1, with 10 bases identical to TRBD2. V gave up 1 base and J gave up 5 bases; unmatched junction bases: 6. This CDR3 contains 16 residues. Germline V gene data show CDR1 as SGHTS and CDR2 as YDEGEE. The CDR3 region is CASSLNRLAGDNEQFF. CDR3 DNA: TGTGCCAGCAGCTTGAATCGGCTAGCGGGAGACAATGAGCAGTTCTTC.

This clonotype has only a few counts. The chain has TRBV28 and TRBJ2-7; D is perhaps TRBD1 (6 bases). The CDR3 spans 18 residues. Germline CDR1 MDHEN, CDR2 SYDVKM. The germline V and J ends were trimmed by 4 bases and 2 bases, with 24 bases remaining between them. CDR3 amino acids: CASSSAAGSDRFTYEQYF. CDR3 bases: TGTGCCAGCAGTTCGGCTGCGGGCTCCGACAGGTTTACCTACGAGCAGTACTTC.

This clonotype was recorded at least ten times. This chain links TRBV6-2 or TRBV6-3 with TRBJ2-7, with TRBD1 matching over 12 bases. CDR1 and CDR2 (germline): MNHEY, SVGEGT. The CDR3 has 16 amino acids. After removal of 7 bases from V and 1 base from J, the junction contained 8 bases not matched to a gene. The CDR3 DNA follows: TGTGCCAGCACAATTCGGGACAGGGGGCATTCCTACGAGCAGTACTTC. Translating it yields CASTIRDRGHSYEQYF.

The sample holds many counts of this clonotype. The chain carries TRBV28 and TRBJ2-5; D remains ambiguous. The CDR3 is made up of 12 amino acids. Germline loops: CDR1 MDHEN, CDR2 SYDVKM. V gave up 6 bases and J gave up 2 bases, with 7 bases separating them. CDR3 sequence: CASRAQQETQYF. The CDR3, as DNA: TGTGCCAGCAGGGCCCAACAAGAGACCCAGTACTTC.

This clonotype was recorded many times. The chain has TRBV27 and TRBJ2-7; 7 bases line up with TRBD1. The CDR3 loop spans 15 amino acids. V was clipped by 6 bases and J by 2 bases; unmatched bases: 10. Germline V gene sequence: CDR1 MNHEY, CDR2 SMNVEV (reference sequence). Written as DNA, the CDR3 is TGTGCCAGCAGGTTAACTACGACAGGGACCTACGAGCAGTACTTC. Its translation: CASRLTTTGTYEQYF.

Many counts were recorded for this clonotype. The rearrangement joins TRBV7-8 to TRBJ2-5, with D unclear. The CDR3 totals 15 residues. Germline-derived CDR1 and CDR2 are SGHVS and FQNEAQ. V gave up 2 bases and J gave up 1 base, with 11 bases separating them. CDR3 nucleotides: TGTGCCAGCAGCTTAATGGCCGGGCTCCAAGAGACCCAGTACTTC. This translates into CASSLMAGLQETQYF. Full variable domain (missing parts from reference TRBV7-8 and TRBJ2-5): GAGVSQSPRYKVAKRGQDVALRCDPISGHVSLFWYQQALGQGPEFLTYFQNEAQLDKSGLPSDRFFAERPEGSVSTLKIQRTQQEDSAVYLCASSLMAGLQETQYFGPGTRLLVL.

The chain employs TRBV7-2 and TRBJ2-3; 7 bases line up with TRBD2. CDR1 and CDR2 from the germline V gene are SGHTA and FQGNSA. Trimming at V came to 1 base and at J to 0 bases, leaving 4 bases not matched to a gene. The CDR3 has 16 residues. DNA for the CDR3: TGTGCCAGCAGCTTAGTTCGAGCGGGGAGCACAGATACGCAGTATTTT. Its translation is CASSLVRAGSTDTQYF.

This clonotype was observed at least ten times. This chain uses TRBV6-2 or TRBV6-3 with TRBJ2-7; a weak D match, TRBD1 (5 bases). Trimming stripped 7 bases from V and 2 bases from J, with 12 bases between. The CDR3 covers 13 residues. Germline assignment: CDR1 MNHEY and CDR2 SVGEGT. The DNA of the CDR3 is TGTGCCAGCACCTGGCAGGGCCCCTACGAGCAGTACTTC. It encodes CASTWQGPYEQYF.

The chain couples TRBV6-1 to TRBJ1-2; 9 bases are shared with TRBD1. CDR1 is MNHNS, CDR2 SASEGT, per germline. V dropped 5 bases and J dropped 0; count of bases not matched to a gene: 7. The CDR3 spans 16 residues. The CDR3 protein is CASSRGDRVANYGYTF. The CDR3 DNA is TGTGCCAGCAGTAGGGGGGACAGGGTAGCTAACTATGGCTACACCTTC.

This clonotype was seen many times. The genes are TRBV28 and TRBJ2-7; 12 nucleotides line up with TRBD1. In germline, CDR1 is MDHEN, CDR2 SYDVKM. Unmatched junction bases numbered 9, after V lost 4 bases and J lost 5 bases. This CDR3 is 16 amino acids long. The CDR3 is CASSSAGTGGWDEQYF. CDR3 coding DNA: TGTGCCAGCAGTTCAGCCGGGACAGGGGGCTGGGACGAGCAGTACTTC.

This clonotype was seen repeatedly, ten times or more. This chain's CDR3 is CAWSVIQRELFF. The CDR3 DNA follows: TGTGCCTGGAGTGTTATCCAGCGGGAGCTGTTTTTT. The chain joins TRBV30 to TRBJ2-2; D unresolved. Germline-derived CDR1 and CDR2 are GTSNPN and SVGIG (reference sequence). V lost 0 bases and J lost 9, with 8 bases in between. The CDR3 consists of 12 residues.

Comments on this clonotype: One base away lies a much larger clone, so this may be a sequencing read error. Given the absence of the conserved phenylalanine or tryptophan at the CDR3 end, a read error is likely. This chain connects TRBV7-9 to TRBJ2-7; perhaps D is TRBD1 or TRBD2 (5 bases each). The CDR3 consists of 15 residues. Germline loops: CDR1 SEHNR, CDR2 FQNEAQ (reference sequence). The V end was cut by 3 bases, the J end by 5 bases, with 17 bases between. CDR3 sequence (DNA): TGTGCCAGCAGCTTCCTGGGGGAGTTGATCGACGAGCAGTACTGC. Its protein product is CASSFLGELIDEQYC.

A note on this clonotype: Being one base from a much bigger clone, this may be a read error. The conserved final phenylalanine or tryptophan is absent from the CDR3, which likely points to a read error. The rearrangement uses TRBV7-7 and TRBJ2-7; weak D call: TRBD2 (5 bases). Per germline, CDR1 SSHAT and CDR2 FNYEAQ (reference sequence). The CDR3 loop spans 13 amino acids. The CDR3 DNA sequence: TGTGCTAGCAGCTTAGCTGAAGCGGACGAGCAGTACATC. It encodes CASSLAEADEQYI.

This clonotype was recorded only once. This chain connects TRBV6-1 to TRBJ2-7, with TRBD2 matching 10 bases. The CDR3 contains 15 residues. Germline V CDR1 and CDR2: MNHNS, SASEGT. V dropped 7 bases and J dropped 2; count of bases not matched to a gene: 8. CDR3 amino acids: CASKSGGGQTYEQYF. CDR3 in DNA: TGTGCCAGCAAGAGCGGGGGGGGACAGACCTACGAGCAGTACTTC.

In this sample, this clonotype turned up many times. This chain links TRBV24-1 with TRBJ2-1, with D hard to call. Germline CDR1 is KGHDR and CDR2 is SFDVKD. This CDR3 comprises 13 residues. The V and J ends lost 4 bases and 10 bases respectively, with 13 bases between them. For the CDR3, the DNA is TGTGCCACCAGTGACCTGAGTGGGCTAGAGCAGTTCTTC. Translating gives CATSDLSGLEQFF.

This clonotype was counted many times. The V and J genes are TRBV7-8 and TRBJ1-2; 9 nucleotides align to TRBD1. With 1 base clipped from V and 5 bases from J, the junction kept 8 bases outside the gene matches. CDR1 and CDR2 (germline): SGHVS, FQNEAQ. The CDR3 totals 16 residues. CDR3 amino acids: CASSLGGQGRAYGYTF. DNA of the CDR3: TGTGCCAGCAGCTTAGGGGGACAGGGCCGCGCGTATGGCTACACCTTC.

This clonotype came up many times. The chain employs TRBV5-1 and TRBJ1-4; the D gene is possibly TRBD1 (5 bases). Germline CDR1 and CDR2: SGHRS and YFSETQ. V shed 4 bases and J shed 0 bases, with 7 bases lying between them. CDR3 length: 14 residues. CDR3 DNA: TGCGCCAGCAGCCAGGGATCAACTAATGAAAAACTGTTTTTT. Translating it yields CASSQGSTNEKLFF.

This chain uses TRBV28 with TRBJ1-4; no firm D call. The V end was cut by 5 bases, the J end by 7 bases, with 14 bases between. The CDR3 spans 14 residues. From germline, CDR1 is MDHEN and CDR2 SYDVKM. CDR3 amino acids: CASSLDTLGEKLFF. The DNA for the CDR3 is TGTGCCAGCAGTCTCGATACCTTGGGTGAAAAACTGTTTTTT. Supplemented by reference TRBV28 and TRBJ1-4, the full variable domain reads DVKVTQSSRYLVKRTGEKVFLECVQDMDHENMFWYRQDPGLGLRLIYFSYDVKMKEKGDIPEGYSVSREKKERFSLILESASTNQTSMYLCASSLDTLGEKLFFGSGTQLSVL.

This clonotype appeared a few times. The chain uses TRBV5-8 and TRBJ2-1; tentatively, D is TRBD2 (5 bases). The CDR3 is made up of 14 amino acids. With 0 bases removed from V and 9 bases from J, the gap between germline ends came to 13 bases. Germline V lookup: CDR1 SGHTS, CDR2 YDEGEE. CDR3 in DNA: TGTGCCAGCAGCTTGGCCGGGAATGCTGGTGAGCAGTTCTTC. Amino acid sequence: CASSLAGNAGEQFF.

This clonotype appeared many times. The chain recombines TRBV7-9 with TRBJ2-7; D not resolved. Germline assignment: CDR1 SEHNR and CDR2 FQNEAQ (reference sequence). Trimming took off 6 bases at V and 4 bases at J, with 10 bases between the two ends. This CDR3 region has 12 residues. CDR3 in DNA: TGTGCCAGCAGTTTGGTTGGGTACGAGCAGTACTTC. Protein sequence: CASSLVGYEQYF.

J is TRBJ1-2 and V is TRBV5-5; 7 bases agree with TRBD1. V dropped 2 bases and J dropped 4; count of bases not matched to a gene: 2. The length of the CDR3 is 13 residues. The germline CDR1 and CDR2 sequences are SGHKS and YYEKEE (reference sequence). The CDR3 is CASSFDRAYGYTF. The CDR3 coding sequence is TGTGCCAGCAGCTTCGACAGGGCCTATGGCTACACCTTC.

The chain links TRBV7-9 to TRBJ2-1; the match to TRBD2 covers 9 bases. J gave up 8 bases and V 0 bases, and 5 bases lay outside the gene matches. The CDR3 covers 15 residues. CDR1 SEHNR and CDR2 FQNEAQ come from the germline V gene (reference sequence). CDR3 nucleotide sequence: TGTGCCAGCAGCTTAGCGACTAGCGGAGGCGATGAGCAGTTCTTC. Protein product: CASSLATSGGDEQFF.